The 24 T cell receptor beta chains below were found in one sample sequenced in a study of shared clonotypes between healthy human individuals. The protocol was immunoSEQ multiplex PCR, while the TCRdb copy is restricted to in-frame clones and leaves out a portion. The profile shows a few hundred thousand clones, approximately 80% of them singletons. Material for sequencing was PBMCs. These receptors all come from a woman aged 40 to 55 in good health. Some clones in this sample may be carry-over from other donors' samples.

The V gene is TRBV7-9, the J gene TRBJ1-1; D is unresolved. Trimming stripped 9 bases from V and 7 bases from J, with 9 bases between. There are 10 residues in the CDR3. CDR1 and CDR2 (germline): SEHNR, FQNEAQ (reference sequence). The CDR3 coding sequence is TGTGCCAGTGGTAATCTTGAAGCTTTCTTT. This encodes CASGNLEAFF.

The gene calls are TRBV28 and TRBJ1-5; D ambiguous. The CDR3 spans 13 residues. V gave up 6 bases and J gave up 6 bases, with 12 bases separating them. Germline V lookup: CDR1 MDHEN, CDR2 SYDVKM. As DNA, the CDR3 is TGTGCCAGCAGGGTCAACAGTTTTCAGCCCCAGCATTTT. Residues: CASRVNSFQPQHF.

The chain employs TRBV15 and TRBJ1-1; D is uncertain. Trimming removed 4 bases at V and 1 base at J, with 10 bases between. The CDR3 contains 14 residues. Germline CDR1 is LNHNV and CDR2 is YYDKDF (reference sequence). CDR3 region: CATSTGRSNTEAFF. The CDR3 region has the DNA TGTGCCACCAGCACCGGACGGTCGAACACTGAAGCTTTCTTT.

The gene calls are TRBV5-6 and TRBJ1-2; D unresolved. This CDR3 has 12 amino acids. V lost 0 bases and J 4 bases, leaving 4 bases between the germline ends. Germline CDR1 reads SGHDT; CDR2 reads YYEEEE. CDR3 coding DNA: TGTGCCAGCAGCTTGGGTGCCTATGGCTACACCTTC. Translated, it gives CASSLGAYGYTF.

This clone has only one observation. CDR3: CASSPPLGSGRAYYEQYF. Here the CDR3 DNA reads TGTGCCAGCTCACCACCTTTAGGGAGTGGGAGGGCGTACTACGAGCAGTACTTC. The rearrangement links TRBV18 to TRBJ2-7; 7 positions agree with TRBD2. Per the germline V gene, CDR1 is KGHSH and CDR2 is LQKENI. The CDR3 runs to 18 residues. The trim removed 0 bases at V and 3 bases at J, leaving 14 bases unmatched.

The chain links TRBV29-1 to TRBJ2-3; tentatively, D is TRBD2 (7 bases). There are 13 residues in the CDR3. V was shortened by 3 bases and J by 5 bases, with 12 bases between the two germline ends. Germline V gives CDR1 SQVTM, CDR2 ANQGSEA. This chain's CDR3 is CSVDRGGEDTQYF. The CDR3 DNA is TGCAGCGTTGATAGGGGGGGCGAAGATACGCAGTATTTT.

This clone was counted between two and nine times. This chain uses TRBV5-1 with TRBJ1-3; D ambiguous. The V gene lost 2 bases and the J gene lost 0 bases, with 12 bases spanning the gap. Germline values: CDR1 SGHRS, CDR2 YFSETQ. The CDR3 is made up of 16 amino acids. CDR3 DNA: TGCGCCAGCAGCTTCTCGGACTTAAGCTCTGGAAACACCATATATTTT. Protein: CASSFSDLSSGNTIYF.

This CDR3 is CASRWGGYDEQYF. The CDR3 DNA sequence: TGTGCCAGTCGCTGGGGGGGTTACGACGAGCAGTACTTC. V usage is TRBV25-1 and J usage is TRBJ2-5; 7 nucleotides line up with TRBD2. The J call may not be correct, given that the DNA end is closer to TRBJ2-7. CDR3 length equals 13 residues. Germline assignment: CDR1 MGHDK and CDR2 SYGVNS.

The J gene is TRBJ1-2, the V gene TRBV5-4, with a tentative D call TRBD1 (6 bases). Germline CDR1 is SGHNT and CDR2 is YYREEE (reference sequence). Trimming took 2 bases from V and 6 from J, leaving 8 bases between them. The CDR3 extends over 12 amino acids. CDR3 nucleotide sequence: TGTGCCAGCAGCTTACAGGGTAATGGCTACACCTTC. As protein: CASSLQGNGYTF.

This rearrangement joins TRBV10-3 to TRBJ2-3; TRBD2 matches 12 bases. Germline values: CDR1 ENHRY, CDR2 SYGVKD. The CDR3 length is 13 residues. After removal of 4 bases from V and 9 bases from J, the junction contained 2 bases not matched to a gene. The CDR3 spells CAISGLAGETQYF. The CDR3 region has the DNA TGTGCCATCAGTGGACTAGCGGGAGAGACGCAGTATTTT.

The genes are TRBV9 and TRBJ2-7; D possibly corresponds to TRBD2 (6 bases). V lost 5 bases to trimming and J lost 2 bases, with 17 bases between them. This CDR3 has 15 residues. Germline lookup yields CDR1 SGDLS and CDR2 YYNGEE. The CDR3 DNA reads TGTGCCAGCAGTTTCGGGGGAGCGGAAACCTACGAGCAGTACTTC. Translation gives CASSFGGAETYEQYF.

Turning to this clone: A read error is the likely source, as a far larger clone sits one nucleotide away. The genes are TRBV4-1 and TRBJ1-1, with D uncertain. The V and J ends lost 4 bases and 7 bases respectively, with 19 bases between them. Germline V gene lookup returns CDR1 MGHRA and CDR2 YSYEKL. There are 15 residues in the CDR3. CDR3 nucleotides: TGCGCCAGCAGCCGAGGTCTAGCGGGTAAGGGTGAAGCTTTCTTT. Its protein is CASSRGLAGKGEAFF.

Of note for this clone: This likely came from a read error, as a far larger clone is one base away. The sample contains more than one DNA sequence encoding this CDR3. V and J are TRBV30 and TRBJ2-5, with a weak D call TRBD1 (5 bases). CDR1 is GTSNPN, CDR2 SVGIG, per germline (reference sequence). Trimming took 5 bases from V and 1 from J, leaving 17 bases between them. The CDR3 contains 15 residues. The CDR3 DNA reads TGTGCCTGGGGGTTGGGCAGGGTATTCCAAGAGACCCAGTACTTC. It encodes CAWGLGRVFQETQYF. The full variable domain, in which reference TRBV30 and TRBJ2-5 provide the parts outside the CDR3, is SQTIHQWPATLVQPVGSPLSLECTVEGTSNPNLYWYRQAAGRGLQLLFYSVGIGQISSEVPQNLSASRPQDRQFILSSKKLLLSDSGFYLCAWGLGRVFQETQYFGPGTRLLVL.

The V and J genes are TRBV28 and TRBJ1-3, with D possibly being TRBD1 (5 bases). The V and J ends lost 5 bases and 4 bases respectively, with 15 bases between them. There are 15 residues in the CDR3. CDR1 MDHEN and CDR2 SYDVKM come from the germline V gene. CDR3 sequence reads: CASSPWGRVGNTIYF. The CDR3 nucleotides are TGTGCCAGCAGTCCCTGGGGGAGGGTCGGAAACACCATATATTTT.

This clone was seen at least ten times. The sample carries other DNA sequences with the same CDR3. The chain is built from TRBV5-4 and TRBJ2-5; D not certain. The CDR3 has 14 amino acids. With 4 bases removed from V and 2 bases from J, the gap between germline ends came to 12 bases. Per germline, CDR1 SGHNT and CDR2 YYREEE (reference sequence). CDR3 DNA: TGTGCCAGCAGCCTGTACGGAGAACAAGAGACCCAGTACTTC. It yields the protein CASSLYGEQETQYF.

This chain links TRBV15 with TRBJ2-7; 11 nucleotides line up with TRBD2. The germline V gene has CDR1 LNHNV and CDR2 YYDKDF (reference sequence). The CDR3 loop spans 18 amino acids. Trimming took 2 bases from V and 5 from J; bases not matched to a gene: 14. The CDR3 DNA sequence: TGTGCCACCAGCAGACTACCGGGGGGAGGACTAGCGGGCAACGAGCAGTACTTC. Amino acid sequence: CATSRLPGGGLAGNEQYF.

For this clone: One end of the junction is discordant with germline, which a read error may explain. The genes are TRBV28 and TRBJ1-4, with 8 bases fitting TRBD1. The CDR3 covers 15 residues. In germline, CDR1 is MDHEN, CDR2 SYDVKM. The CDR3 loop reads CASSKTGEANEKPFF. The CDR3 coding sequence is TGTGCCAGCAGTAAGACAGGGGAGGCTAATGAAAAACCGTTTTTT.

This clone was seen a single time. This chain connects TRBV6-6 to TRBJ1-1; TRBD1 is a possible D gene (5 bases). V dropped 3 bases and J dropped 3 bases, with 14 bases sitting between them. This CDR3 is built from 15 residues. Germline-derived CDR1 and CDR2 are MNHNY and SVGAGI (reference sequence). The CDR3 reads CASSYVGTVDTEAFF. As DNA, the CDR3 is TGTGCCAGCAGTTATGTAGGGACGGTTGACACTGAAGCTTTCTTT.

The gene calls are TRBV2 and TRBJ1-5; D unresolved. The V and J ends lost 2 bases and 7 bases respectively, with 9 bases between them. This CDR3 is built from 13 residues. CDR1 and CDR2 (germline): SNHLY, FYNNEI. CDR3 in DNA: TGTGCCAGCAGTGAAAGGTCATCCCAGCCCCAGCATTTT. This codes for CASSERSSQPQHF.

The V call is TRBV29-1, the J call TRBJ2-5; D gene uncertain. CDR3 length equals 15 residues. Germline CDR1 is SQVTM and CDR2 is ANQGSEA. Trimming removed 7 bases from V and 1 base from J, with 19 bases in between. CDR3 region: CSGVPRGVLQETQYF. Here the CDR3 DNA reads TGCAGCGGGGTCCCACGTGGGGTCCTCCAAGAGACCCAGTACTTC.

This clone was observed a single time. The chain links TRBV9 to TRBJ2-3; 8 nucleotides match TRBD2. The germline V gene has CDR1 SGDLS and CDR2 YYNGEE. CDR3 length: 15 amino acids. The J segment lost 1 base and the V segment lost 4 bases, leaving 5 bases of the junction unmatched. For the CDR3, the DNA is TGTGCCAGCAGCAGAACGACTAGCGGCACAGATACGCAGTATTTT. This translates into CASSRTTSGTDTQYF.

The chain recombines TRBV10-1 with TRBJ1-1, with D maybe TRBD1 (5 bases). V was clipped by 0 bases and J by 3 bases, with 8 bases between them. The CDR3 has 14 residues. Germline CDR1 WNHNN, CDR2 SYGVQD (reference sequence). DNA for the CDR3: TGCGCCAGCAGTGAGTCGGGGGGGGACACTGAAGCTTTCTTT. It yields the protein CASSESGGDTEAFF.

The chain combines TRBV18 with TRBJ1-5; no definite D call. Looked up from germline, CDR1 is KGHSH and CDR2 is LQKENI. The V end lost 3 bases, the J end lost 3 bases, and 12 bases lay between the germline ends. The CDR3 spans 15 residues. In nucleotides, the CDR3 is TGTGCCAGCTCACCTGGAATACAGCCCAATCAGCCCCAGCATTTT. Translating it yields CASSPGIQPNQPQHF. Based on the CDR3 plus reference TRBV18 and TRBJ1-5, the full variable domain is NAGVMQNPRHLVRRRGQEARLRCSPMKGHSHVYWYRQLPEEGLKFMVYLQKENIIDESGMPKERFSAEFPKEGPSILRIQQVVRGDSAAYFCASSPGIQPNQPQHFGDGTRLSIL.

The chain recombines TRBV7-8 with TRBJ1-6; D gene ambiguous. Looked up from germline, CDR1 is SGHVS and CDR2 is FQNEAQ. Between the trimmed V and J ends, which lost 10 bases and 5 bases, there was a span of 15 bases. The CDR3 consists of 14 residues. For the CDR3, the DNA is TGTGCCAACACCTATCGGGCAGATAATTCACCCCTCCACTTT. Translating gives CANTYRADNSPLHF.